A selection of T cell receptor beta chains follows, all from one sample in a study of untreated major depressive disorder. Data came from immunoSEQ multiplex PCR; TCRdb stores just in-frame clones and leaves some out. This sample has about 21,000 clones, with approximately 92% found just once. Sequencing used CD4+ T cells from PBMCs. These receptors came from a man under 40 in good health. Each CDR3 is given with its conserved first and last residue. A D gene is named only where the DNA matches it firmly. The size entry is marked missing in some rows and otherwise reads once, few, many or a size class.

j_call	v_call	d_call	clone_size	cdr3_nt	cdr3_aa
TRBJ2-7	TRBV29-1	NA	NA	TGCAGCGTTGGTCTCGGTTGGGAGCAGTACTTC	CSVGLGWEQYF
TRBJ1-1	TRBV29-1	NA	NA	TGCAGCGTTCAGGGAAGAGGCATGAACACTGAAGCTTTCTTT	CSVQGRGMNTEAFF
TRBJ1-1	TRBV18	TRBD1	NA	TGTGCCAGCTCACTGACCACCCAGGGGGACACTGAAGCTTTCTTT	CASSLTTQGDTEAFF
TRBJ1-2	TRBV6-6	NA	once	TGTGCCAGCAGTCGGGACGGGAACTATGGCTACACCTTC	CASSRDGNYGYTF
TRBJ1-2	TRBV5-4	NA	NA	TGTGCCAGCAGCTTGGTCGGCAGTAGGGGCTACACCTTC	CASSLVGSRGYTF
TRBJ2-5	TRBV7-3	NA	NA	TGTGCCAGCAGTCCCTCCGGGGGCTCTCTGGGGACCCAGTACTTC	CASSPSGGSLGTQYF
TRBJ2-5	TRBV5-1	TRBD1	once	TGCGCCAGCAGCTTGGGACAGGGAGAGACCCAGTACTTC	CASSLGQGETQYF
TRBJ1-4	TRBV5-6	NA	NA	TGTGCCAGCAGCTTGGTAGGGGCAGTTGCAACTAATGAAAAACTGTTTTTT	CASSLVGAVATNEKLFF
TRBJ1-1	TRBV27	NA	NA	TGTGCCAGCAGTTCCCCGGGACGCAACACTGAAGCTTTCTTT	CASSSPGRNTEAFF
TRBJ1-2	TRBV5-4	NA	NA	TGTGCCAGCAGCTCTCCGGTACAGGGCGACTATGGCTACACCTTC	CASSSPVQGDYGYTF
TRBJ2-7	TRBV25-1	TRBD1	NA	TGTGCCAGCAGTGACCCACTCTCCTTGGACAGGGCCGACGAGCAGTACTTC	CASSDPLSLDRADEQYF
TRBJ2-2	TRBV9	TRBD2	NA	TGTGCCAGCAGCGTAGAGGGACTAGCGACCGGAACCGGGGAGCTGTTTTTT	CASSVEGLATGTGELFF
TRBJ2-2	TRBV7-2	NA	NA	TGTGCCAGCAGCTACAGAAAGAACACCGGGGAGCTGTTTTTT	CASSYRKNTGELFF
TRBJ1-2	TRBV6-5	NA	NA	TGTGCCAGCAGTAACCGGGAGAACTATGGCTACACCTTC	CASSNRENYGYTF
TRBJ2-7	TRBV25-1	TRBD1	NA	TGTGCCAGCAGCCGGACAGGCGCCTACTACGAGCAGTACTTC	CASSRTGAYYEQYF
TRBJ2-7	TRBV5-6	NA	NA	TGTGCCAGCAGCTACAAGGGGCCAGGCTACGAGCAGTACTTC	CASSYKGPGYEQYF
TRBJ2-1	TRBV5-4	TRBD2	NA	TGTGCCTATACGCGTGAAGGGAGCGGGAGAAATGAGCAGTTCTTC	CAYTREGSGRNEQFF
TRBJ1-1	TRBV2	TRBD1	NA	TGTGCCAGCGCGGGACAGCTGAACACTGAAGCTTTCTTT	CASAGQLNTEAFF
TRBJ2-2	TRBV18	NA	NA	TGTGCCAGCTCACCGAAGGACCCCTTAAACACCGGGGAGCTGTTTTTT	CASSPKDPLNTGELFF
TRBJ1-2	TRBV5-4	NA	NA	TGTGCCAGCAGCAAGCAGGGTGAGGACTATGGTTACACCTTC	CASSKQGEDYGYTF
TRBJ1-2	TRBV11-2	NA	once	TGTGCCAGCAGCTTAGGCAGGGCGAGCTACACCTTC	CASSLGRASYTF
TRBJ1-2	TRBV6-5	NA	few	TGTGCCAGCAGTTACTCGGCCTACTATGGCTACACCTTC	CASSYSAYYGYTF
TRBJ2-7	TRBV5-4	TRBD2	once	TGTGCCAGCAGCTTCCAACTAGCGGGAGAGGACGAGCAGTACTTC	CASSFQLAGEDEQYF
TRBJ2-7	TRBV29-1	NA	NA	TGCAGCGTTTCCACAGCCTACGAGCAGTACTTC	CSVSTAYEQYF
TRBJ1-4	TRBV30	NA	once	TGTGCCTGCCCGCCCATCTCGTGGGGAAGGGGTGAAAAACTGTTTTTT	CACPPISWGRGEKLFF
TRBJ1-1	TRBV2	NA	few	TGTGCCAGCAGTGACCAGGGATCTGGAGCTTTCTTT	CASSDQGSGAFF
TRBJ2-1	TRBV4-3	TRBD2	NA	TGCGCCAGCAGCCGGGGACTAGCGGAGACGAATGAGCAGTTCTTC	CASSRGLAETNEQFF
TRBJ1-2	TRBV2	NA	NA	TGTGCCAGCACCGCTCTCACGCCCGGGTCTGGATTCTATGGCTACACCTTC	CASTALTPGSGFYGYTF